Here is one T cell receptor beta chain with its context. Method: immunoSEQ multiplex PCR; TCRdb's copy keeps in-frame clones and lacks some. The sample has about 270,000 clones; more than 75% are singletons. This sample was included in a study of blood T cell repertoires in COVID-19. Germline CDR1 reads LGHNA; CDR2 reads YNFKEQ. The germline V and J ends were trimmed by 5 bases and 5 bases, with 12 bases remaining between them. This CDR3 spans 13 amino acids. V usage is TRBV4-2 and J usage is TRBJ2-5; D remains unclear. What was sequenced was peripheral blood. The TCR was taken from a woman in her sixties who had recovered from COVID-19. In nucleotides, the CDR3 is TGTGCCAGCAGCGGCGGCGCGGTGGAGACCCAGTACTTC. This gives the protein CASSGGAVETQYF.